A single sample gave rise to the 30 T cell receptor beta chains below, sequenced in a study of persistence of HIV-infected CD4 T cells (dated by TCRdb to the early 2020s). The treatment or condition label on this specimen signifies: suppressive antiretroviral therapy. A pool of overlapping HIV-1 Gag 15-mer peptides, at roughly 1 ug per peptide per mL, was used to stimulate the cells. Memory CD4+ T cells that did not respond, being CD40L-negative, CD69-negative and CD45RO-high, were sorted as memory populations depleted of antigen-responding cells. Antigens of these TCRs are unknown. TCRbeta repertoires were sequenced from genomic DNA with the immunoSEQ hsTCRB assay version 4 in survey mode. TCRdb mirrors the immuneACCESS table, restricted to in-frame sequences. Some clones are absent from its copies; in checked studies, under half trace to an unresolved V gene, and the reason for the others is unknown. Counted in this sample were about 40,000 clones; around 78% of them appeared once. Over 12% of the sample belongs to the ten largest clones.

Sequenced material: CD4+ T cells sorted from PBMCs after 18-hour stimulation, taken from a patient who received antiretroviral therapy. In light of the paper, this sample's cell subset or site label describes: CD40L-CD69- CD45RO-high memory CD4 T cells not responding to Gag peptides. These receptors were collected from an adult man with HIV who was CMV-seropositive.

The chain links TRBV6-2 or TRBV6-3 to TRBJ1-1; 10 bases align to TRBD1. Germline assignment: CDR1 MNHEY and CDR2 SVGEGT. The CDR3 consists of 14 residues. The V and J ends lost 4 bases and 1 base, in that order; junction bases with no gene match: 0. The CDR3 sequence: CASSWTGGNTEAFF. The CDR3 bases are TGTGCCAGCAGTTGGACAGGGGGGAACACTGAAGCTTTCTTT.

The V and J genes are TRBV24-1 and TRBJ2-3, with 9 bases identical to TRBD2. The CDR3 spans 14 residues. J lost 2 bases, V lost 6 bases, and 2 bases had no gene match. Germline loops: CDR1 KGHDR, CDR2 SFDVKD. The chain's CDR3 is CATSLAGTTDTQYF. The CDR3 bases are TGTGCCACCAGTCTAGCGGGGACCACAGATACGCAGTATTTT.

This sequence joins TRBV10-3 and TRBJ2-1; D uncertain. Germline lookup yields CDR1 ENHRY and CDR2 SYGVKD. V gave up 3 bases and J gave up 10 bases, with 22 bases separating them. The CDR3 is 16 residues long. CDR3 bases: TGTGCCATCAGTGAACTCGGTGCTGGACCGAAGAGCGAGCAGTTCTTC. It yields the protein CAISELGAGPKSEQFF.

The J gene is TRBJ1-6, the V gene TRBV4-1, with 9 bases fitting TRBD1. The CDR3 has 15 residues. Looked up from germline, CDR1 is MGHRA and CDR2 is YSYEKL. V shed 4 bases, J shed 5 bases, and the junction held 3 bases outside the gene matches. This CDR3 reads CASSLRTGDNSPLHF. In DNA form, the CDR3 reads TGCGCCAGCAGCCTTCGGACAGGGGATAATTCACCCCTCCACTTT.

This chain joins TRBV6-5 and TRBJ1-2; D uncertain. Between the trimmed V and J ends, which lost 11 bases and 8 bases, there was a span of 15 bases. CDR3 length equals 11 residues. In germline, CDR1 is MNHEY, CDR2 SVGAGI. CDR3: CAVSRLGGYTF. DNA of the CDR3: TGTGCCGTGTCTAGACTTGGGGGCTACACCTTC.

This clone turned up a few times. The chain employs TRBV19 and TRBJ1-2; 7 positions agree with TRBD1. The germline V gene encodes CDR1 LNHDA and CDR2 SQIVND (reference sequence). The V segment lost 8 bases and the J segment 2 bases; nucleotides outside the gene matches: 14. This CDR3 contains 16 residues. CDR3 protein: CASSGPGGSINYGYTF. CDR3 DNA: TGTGCCAGTTCTGGCCCAGGGGGATCGATAAACTATGGCTACACCTTC.

The rearrangement links TRBV30 to TRBJ1-1; D uncertain. The germline gives CDR1 GTSNPN, CDR2 SVGIG (reference sequence). V shed 4 bases and J shed 1 base, with 16 bases lying between them. The CDR3 runs 15 residues. The CDR3 protein is CAWTPGANRNTEAFF. CDR3 nucleotide sequence: TGTGCCTGGACGCCTGGTGCCAATAGGAACACTGAAGCTTTCTTT.

The V call is TRBV6-1, the J call TRBJ1-6; 7 bases fit TRBD1. Unmatched junction bases numbered 9, after V lost 4 bases and J lost 6 bases. The CDR3 is made up of 16 amino acids. The germline gives CDR1 MNHNS, CDR2 SASEGT. Here the CDR3 reads CASSGGRDRSNSPLHF. In DNA, the CDR3 is TGTGCCAGCAGTGGGGGCCGGGACAGAAGTAATTCACCCCTCCACTTT.

The rearrangement links TRBV7-2 to TRBJ1-5; tentative D call: TRBD1 (5 bases). The CDR3 has 15 amino acids. Per the germline V gene, CDR1 is SGHTA and CDR2 is FQGNSA. V gave up 6 bases and J gave up 7 bases, with 19 bases separating them. The CDR3 sequence is CASRPDGGGGQPQHF. The DNA of the CDR3 is TGTGCCAGCAGGCCAGATGGGGGAGGCGGCCAGCCCCAGCATTTT.

V and J are TRBV5-5 and TRBJ1-5, with a possible D match to TRBD1 (5 bases). CDR1 is SGHKS, CDR2 YYEKEE, per germline (reference sequence). The CDR3 totals 18 residues. Trimming cost V 2 bases and J 1 base, with 19 bases left between them. The CDR3 is CASSLYPPGTISNQPQHF. CDR3 nucleotides: TGTGCCAGCAGCTTATATCCTCCAGGGACTATCAGCAATCAGCCCCAGCATTTT.

The sample holds a few counts of this clone. The gene calls are TRBV19 and TRBJ1-1; D perhaps matches TRBD1 (6 bases). The CDR3 extends over 14 amino acids. Germline CDR1 and CDR2: LNHDA and SQIVND (reference sequence). V was clipped by 8 bases and J by 4 bases, with 17 bases between them. The CDR3 loop reads CASLSRGAITEAFF. CDR3 nucleotides: TGTGCCAGTCTTAGCAGGGGCGCAATCACTGAAGCTTTCTTT. Drawing the rest from reference TRBV19 and TRBJ1-1, the complete variable domain is DGGITQSPKYLFRKEGQNVTLSCEQNLNHDAMYWYRQDPGQGLRLIYYSQIVNDFQKGDIAEGYSVSREKKESFPLTVTSAQKNPTAFYLCASLSRGAITEAFFGQGTRLTVV.

The V call is TRBV7-9, the J call TRBJ1-2; D is undetermined. The CDR3 extends over 13 amino acids. The germline gives CDR1 SEHNR, CDR2 FQNEAQ (reference sequence). V was cut by 1 base and J by 2 bases, with 5 bases left in between. The CDR3 DNA is TGTGCCAGCAGCTTAGTCGAGAACTATGGCTACACCTTC. This gives the protein CASSLVENYGYTF.

This clone turned up a few times. The V and J genes are TRBV29-1 and TRBJ1-1; 7 nucleotides align to TRBD1. The CDR3 spans 14 residues. V lost 7 bases to trimming and J lost 5 bases; unmatched junction nucleotides: 13. CDR1 is SQVTM, CDR2 ANQGSEA, per germline. CDR3: CSGDAGQVWTEAFF. CDR3 sequence (DNA): TGCAGCGGGGATGCAGGACAGGTTTGGACTGAAGCTTTCTTT.

The chain joins TRBV25-1 to TRBJ2-7; 11 bases agree with TRBD1. The CDR3 spans 14 residues. Germline V gene data show CDR1 as MGHDK and CDR2 as SYGVNS. The ends lost 6 bases at V and 2 bases at J; junction bases unmatched: 3. DNA of the CDR3: TGTGCCAGCAGGGGACAGGGGGGGACCTACGAGCAGTACTTC. Its translation is CASRGQGGTYEQYF.

This sequence joins TRBV19 and TRBJ1-2; tentative D call: TRBD1 (5 bases). Germline CDR1 LNHDA, CDR2 SQIVND (reference sequence). CDR3 length: 14 amino acids. Trimming shortened V by 3 bases and J by 3 bases, and 11 bases separated the two germline ends. CDR3 nucleotide sequence: TGTGCCAGTAGTATTGCAGGGTTCGACTATGGCTACACCTTC. It specifies CASSIAGFDYGYTF.

This clone was observed a few times. The V gene is TRBV25-1, the J gene TRBJ2-7, with D possibly matching TRBD2 (5 bases). V shed 5 bases and J shed 5 bases, with 10 bases lying between them. This CDR3 has 12 amino acids. Germline V gene lookup returns CDR1 MGHDK and CDR2 SYGVNS. CDR3 nucleotide sequence: TGTGCCAGCAGTTTCTCGGGGAACGAGCAGTACTTC. Translation: CASSFSGNEQYF.

The V gene is TRBV10-3, the J gene TRBJ1-2, with 7 nucleotides matching TRBD1. Germline V CDR1 and CDR2: ENHRY, SYGVKD. The length of the CDR3 is 15 residues. The J segment lost 4 bases and the V segment lost 2 bases, leaving 7 bases of the junction unmatched. The CDR3 protein is CAISERKDRSYGYTF. CDR3 in DNA: TGTGCCATCAGTGAGAGGAAGGACAGGTCCTATGGCTACACCTTC.

The chain recombines TRBV30 with TRBJ2-7; no definite D call. V was pared by 0 bases and J by 2 bases, with 8 bases between. Germline CDR1 GTSNPN, CDR2 SVGIG (reference sequence). The CDR3 has 13 residues. CDR3 nucleotide sequence: TGTGCCTGGAGTGTACAACTGGCCTACGAGCAGTACTTC. The encoded protein is CAWSVQLAYEQYF.

This chain links TRBV7-2 with TRBJ1-3, with D possibly being TRBD1 (5 bases). Per the germline V gene, CDR1 is SGHTA and CDR2 is FQGNSA. V was pared by 5 bases and J by 2 bases, with 10 bases between. The CDR3 totals 14 residues. Here the CDR3 reads CASSGGRAGNTIYF. Here the CDR3 DNA reads TGTGCCAGCAGCGGCGGCAGGGCTGGAAACACCATATATTTT.

This clone has just a few counts. The CDR3 DNA sequence: TGTGCCTGGAGTGTACTCGGCAGGGGGCATGGCTACACCTTC. Its translation is CAWSVLGRGHGYTF. The V gene is TRBV30, the J gene TRBJ1-2; 8 bases map to TRBD1. Germline V CDR1 and CDR2: GTSNPN, SVGIG (reference sequence). CDR3 length: 14 amino acids. The junction had 6 bases not matched to a gene; V was cut back by 0 bases and J by 6 bases.

CDR3 loop: CASSRRQGRYNEQFF. CDR3 DNA sequence: TGTGCCAGCAGCCGACGACAGGGTCGGTACAATGAGCAGTTCTTC. V gene TRBV7-9 combines with J gene TRBJ2-1; 7 nucleotides match TRBD1. Germline assignment: CDR1 SEHNR and CDR2 FQNEAQ (reference sequence). The CDR3 consists of 15 residues. V gave up 5 bases and J gave up 4 bases; unmatched junction bases: 8.

V is TRBV5-5 and J is TRBJ1-5; no reliable D call. CDR1 and CDR2 (germline): SGHKS, YYEKEE (reference sequence). CDR3 size: 12 residues. Trimming left V 0 bases short and J 5 bases short, with 3 bases between. The CDR3: CASSLGYQPQHF. CDR3 in DNA: TGTGCCAGCAGCTTGGGGTATCAGCCCCAGCATTTT.

This chain connects TRBV6-5 to TRBJ1-1; D not certain. Looked up from germline, CDR1 is MNHEY and CDR2 is SVGAGI. This CDR3 is 15 amino acids long. V was clipped by 2 bases and J by 1 base, with 11 bases between them. CDR3: CASSYTWTGNTEAFF. The CDR3 DNA reads TGTGCCAGCAGTTACACTTGGACGGGGAACACTGAAGCTTTCTTT.

In DNA, the CDR3 is TGTGCCACCCACCGCAGGGAGTATGGCTACACCTTC. Translating it yields CATHRREYGYTF. The chain couples TRBV19 to TRBJ1-2, with D maybe TRBD1 (5 bases). V lost 10 bases and J lost 5, with 14 bases in between. The CDR3 totals 12 residues. Germline V gene lookup returns CDR1 LNHDA and CDR2 SQIVND (reference sequence). The whole variable domain, filled in from reference TRBV19 and TRBJ1-2, reads DGGITQSPKYLFRKEGQNVTLSCEQNLNHDAMYWYRQDPGQGLRLIYYSQIVNDFQKGDIAEGYSVSREKKESFPLTVTSAQKNPTAFYLCATHRREYGYTFGSGTRLTVV.

V gene TRBV2 combines with J gene TRBJ1-4, with D unclear. The CDR3 spans 13 residues. The V and J ends lost 6 bases and 0 bases respectively, with 5 bases between them. CDR1 and CDR2 from the germline V gene are SNHLY and FYNNEI. In DNA form, the CDR3 reads TGTGCCAGCAGCGGCACAACTAATGAAAAACTGTTTTTT. The encoded protein is CASSGTTNEKLFF.

This chain's CDR3 is CASSSLRDRHSYGYTF. In DNA, the CDR3 is TGTGCCAGCAGTTCCCTCCGGGACAGGCATAGTTATGGCTACACCTTC. The chain carries TRBV6-6 and TRBJ1-2; 8 positions agree with TRBD1. V dropped 4 bases and J dropped 5; count of bases not matched to a gene: 12. The CDR3 has 16 amino acids. CDR1 is MNHNY and CDR2 is SVGAGI in the germline V gene (reference sequence).

V gene TRBV7-6 combines with J gene TRBJ2-1, with D possibly being TRBD2 (5 bases). V lost 4 bases, J lost 4 bases, and 8 bases lay in between. Germline loops: CDR1 SGHVS, CDR2 FNYEAQ. This CDR3 has 13 residues. CDR3 sequence: CASSSLVYNEQFF. CDR3 nucleotide sequence: TGTGCCAGCAGCTCACTAGTATACAATGAGCAGTTCTTC.

This chain uses TRBV30 with TRBJ1-1, with D perhaps matching TRBD1 (5 bases). Trimming left V 4 bases short and J 1 base short, with 13 bases between. Germline assignment: CDR1 GTSNPN and CDR2 SVGIG (reference sequence). This CDR3 contains 14 residues. This CDR3 is CAWTGGAWNTEAFF. CDR3 DNA: TGTGCCTGGACGGGAGGGGCCTGGAACACTGAAGCTTTCTTT.

The rearrangement links TRBV9 to TRBJ1-3, with D hard to call. CDR3 size: 15 residues. Germline CDR1 is SGDLS and CDR2 is YYNGEE. Deletions cut 1 base from V and 0 bases from J, with 8 bases between. The CDR3 region has the DNA TGTGCCAGCAGCGTATGGGCGGACTCTGGAAACACCATATATTTT. The encoded protein is CASSVWADSGNTIYF.

This sequence joins TRBV30 and TRBJ1-1, with D uncertain. The CDR3 sequence is 13 residues long. Trimming took 3 bases from V and 4 from J, leaving 12 bases between them. Germline CDR1 and CDR2: GTSNPN and SVGIG (reference sequence). As DNA, the CDR3 is TGTGCCTGGAGGGGTTGGCCGGGCACTGAAGCTTTCTTT. Its protein product is CAWRGWPGTEAFF.